This TCR beta chain is drawn from a study of neurological immune-mediated disorders. Study-wide context: Of the multiple sclerosis patients, 34 in total, some 30 were relapsing-remitting and 3 were secondary progressive. Study-wide results and limits: Phylogenetic grouping assigned the repertoires of 18 of 34 multiple sclerosis patients to a single related-CDR3 cluster, representing a possible signature. HTLV-1-associated myelopathy showed the most TCR clonal expansion; multiple sclerosis the least, below healthy controls.

5'RACE employing 10-nucleotide random UMIs yielded the cDNA. TCRdb analysed the 5' RACE reads with MiXCR anew, one entry per CDR3 protein. The profile covers more than 50,000 distinct CDR3 sequences, with less than 5.5% appearing a single time and about 2.6% taken by the ten largest. The germline V gene encodes CDR1 SGHRS and CDR2 YFSETQ. The CDR3 has 15 residues. The V end was cut by 0 bases, the J end by 4 bases, with 13 bases between. This clonotype was seen many times. The antigen is undetermined. The chain employs TRBV5-1 and TRBJ1-1; the D is unclear. The sequence derives from a woman in her twenties or thirties with multiple sclerosis. The specimen sequenced was PBMCs. The CDR3 spells CASSLAVQRGTEAFF. The CDR3 bases are TGCGCCAGCAGCTTGGCGGTCCAACGGGGCACTGAAGCTTTCTTT.